Listed here is a single TCR beta chain. The antigen remains undetermined. Germline V gives CDR1 SGHRS, CDR2 YFSETQ. The CDR3 extends over 16 amino acids. V gave up 1 base and J gave up 2 bases, with 14 bases separating them. The data are from a study of shared clonotypes between healthy human individuals. Study-level information: CD4 naive and CD4 memory each took three plates per donor, while CD8 naive took two and CD8 memory one.

General study findings and limits: Clonotypes which were not shared had lower generation probabilities than clonotypes that all four donors shared.

Naive CD45RA+ and memory CD45RA-negative subsets were split from CD4+ cells. Per the original methods: ImmunoSEQ only sent back junction sequences with no quality scores, so filtering was done differently. Libraries were prepared by immunoSEQ multiplex PCR; TCRdb keeps only in-frame clonotypes and omits some of them. The V and J calls and clone size come from that table; D and trimming were worked out from the DNA. The data show hundreds of thousands of clones, about 74% seen once. This chain joins TRBV5-1 and TRBJ2-3; possible D gene TRBD2, 5 bases. Sequencing was done on a sample of memory CD4+ T cells sorted from blood. The subset here: CD45RA-negative fraction. The clonotype comes from a woman between 25 and 40 years old in good health. The chain's CDR3 is CASSLRGPSFTDTQYF. The CDR3 coding sequence is TGCGCCAGCAGCTTGAGAGGGCCATCTTTCACAGATACGCAGTATTTT.